The 13 T cell receptor beta chains reported below all come from one sample, sequenced in a study of CD8+ T cells in alopecia areata. Documented treatment: oral pan-JAK inhibitor, 5-10 mg twice daily. Extraction and reverse transcription of RNA yielded cDNA as the sequencing template. Profiling relied on immunoSEQ multiplex PCR, and the TCRdb table lists in-frame clones only, not all of them. The sample lists approximately 170,000 clones, more than 55% occurring once. The specimen comprised CD4+ T cells sorted from blood, sampled at week 4, from a patient treated with tofacitinib. The receptors originated from a human donor with alopecia areata.

This clone was seen a few times. This chain connects TRBV23-1 to TRBJ2-4; no definite D call. TRBV23-1 carries the ORF label, with uncertain function. The CDR3 is made up of 16 amino acids. The V end lost 2 bases, the J end lost 3 bases, and 14 bases lay between the germline ends. CDR3 sequence: CASSQDKGIDKNIQYF. Written as DNA, the CDR3 is TGCGCCAGCAGTCAAGATAAAGGGATTGACAAAAACATTCAGTACTTC.

The chain recombines TRBV9 with TRBJ2-7; 11 positions match TRBD2. V lost 0 bases and J lost 3; bases outside the gene matches: 2. The CDR3 loop spans 15 amino acids. Per germline, CDR1 SGDLS and CDR2 YYNGEE. The CDR3 here is CASSVGGTSGYEQYF. The CDR3, as DNA: TGTGCCAGCAGCGTAGGGGGGACTAGCGGCTACGAGCAGTACTTC. Full variable domain (rest looked up from reference TRBV9 and TRBJ2-7): DSGVTQTPKHLITATGQRVTLRCSPRSGDLSVYWYQQSLDQGLQFLIQYYNGEERAKGNILERFSAQQFPDLHSELNLSSLELGDSALYFCASSVGGTSGYEQYFGPGTRLTVT.

The chain links TRBV29-1 to TRBJ2-6; 9 bases fit TRBD1. Germline CDR1 is SQVTM and CDR2 is ANQGSEA. The V segment lost 3 bases and the J segment 0 bases; nucleotides outside the gene matches: 0. The CDR3 consists of 15 residues. Written as DNA, the CDR3 is TGCAGCGTTGAGGGACAGGGCTCTGGGGCCAACGTCCTGACTTTC. It codes for CSVEGQGSGANVLTF.

This sequence joins TRBV7-3 and TRBJ2-2; perhaps TRBD2 as D (6 bases). This CDR3 spans 16 amino acids. V gave up 7 bases and J gave up 4 bases, with 19 bases separating them. Germline V gene data show CDR1 as SGHTA and CDR2 as FQGTGA. CDR3 coding DNA: TGTGCCAGCACCCCCCGGGGGTCCTCGAGCACCGGGGAGCTGTTTTTT. Translated, it gives CASTPRGSSSTGELFF.

This clone appeared once. This chain uses TRBV29-1 with TRBJ1-2; a weak D match, TRBD1 (5 bases). CDR3 size: 11 residues. Germline V gene lookup returns CDR1 SQVTM and CDR2 ANQGSEA. Trimming took 4 bases from V and 6 from J, leaving 9 bases between them. This CDR3 reads CSVGGEDGYTF. In nucleotides, the CDR3 is TGCAGCGTTGGAGGGGAGGATGGCTACACCTTC.

The chain recombines TRBV28 with TRBJ1-1; no definite D call. The germline V gene has CDR1 MDHEN and CDR2 SYDVKM. The CDR3 has 16 amino acids. The ends were cut back, 5 bases at V and 6 bases at J, with 22 bases in the middle. CDR3 residues: CASSRGLPNAGPEAFF. The CDR3 bases are TGTGCCAGCAGTCGAGGACTACCAAATGCGGGCCCTGAAGCTTTCTTT.

The chain uses TRBV9 and TRBJ2-3; weak D call: TRBD1 (5 bases). Germline assignment: CDR1 SGDLS and CDR2 YYNGEE. V shed 4 bases and J shed 4 bases, with 10 bases lying between them. The CDR3 spans 13 residues. The CDR3 DNA reads as TGTGCCAGCAGCATCACAGGAGCAGATACGCAGTATTTT. It specifies CASSITGADTQYF.

This clone was picked up a small number of times. This chain links TRBV15 with TRBJ2-6; D is ambiguous. The germline CDR1 and CDR2 sequences are LNHNV and YYDKDF (reference sequence). Trimming shortened V by 6 bases and J by 0 bases, and 12 bases separated the two germline ends. The CDR3 has 16 residues. CDR3 amino acids: CATRRPADSGANVLTF. DNA for the CDR3: TGTGCCACCAGGAGACCAGCTGACTCTGGGGCCAACGTCCTGACTTTC.

The chain has TRBV18 and TRBJ2-7, with a tentative D call TRBD2 (5 bases). Trimming pared 3 bases from V and 2 bases from J, leaving 8 bases between. This CDR3 has 13 residues. Germline loops: CDR1 KGHSH, CDR2 LQKENI. CDR3 amino acids: CASSPVEAYEQYF. In nucleotides, the CDR3 is TGTGCCAGCTCACCGGTGGAGGCCTACGAGCAGTACTTC.

The CDR3 protein is CSVTRGLNEKLFF. In nucleotides, the CDR3 is TGCAGCGTTACCAGGGGACTGAATGAAAAACTGTTTTTT. V is TRBV29-1 and J is TRBJ1-4, with TRBD1 as a possible D gene (6 bases). CDR1 SQVTM and CDR2 ANQGSEA come from the germline V gene. The CDR3 covers 13 residues. Trimming removed 5 bases from V and 5 bases from J, with 12 bases in between. The entire variable domain, with the rest obtained from reference TRBV29-1 and TRBJ1-4, is as follows: SAVISQKPSRDICQRGTSLTIQCQVDSQVTMMFWYRQQPGQSLTLIATANQGSEATYESGFVIDKFPISRPNLTFSTLTVSNMSPEDSSIYLCSVTRGLNEKLFFGSGTQLSVL.

This clone was seen just once. V and J are TRBV29-1 and TRBJ2-1; D call uncertain. Germline lookup yields CDR1 SQVTM and CDR2 ANQGSEA. V was trimmed by 3 bases and J by 6 bases, leaving 12 bases between them. The CDR3 is made up of 13 amino acids. CDR3 sequence: CSVDRLRRNEQFF. Here the CDR3 DNA reads TGCAGCGTTGACCGCCTTCGCCGCAATGAGCAGTTCTTC.

This clone has a handful of counts. This chain uses TRBV11-2 with TRBJ1-2; no reliable D call. There are 14 residues in the CDR3. CDR1 SGHAT and CDR2 FQNNGV come from the germline V gene. Trimming cost V 0 bases and J 0 bases, with 5 bases left between them. This CDR3 reads CASSLDRTNYGYTF. CDR3 DNA sequence: TGTGCCAGCAGCTTAGATCGGACTAACTATGGCTACACCTTC.

This clone came up a few times. The chain uses TRBV7-2 and TRBJ2-1; D perhaps matches TRBD2 (6 bases). Trimming took off 0 bases at V and 9 bases at J, with 9 bases between the two ends. The CDR3 totals 13 residues. Germline V CDR1 and CDR2: SGHTA, FQGNSA. The CDR3 nucleotides read TGTGCCAGCAGCTTAGCGGGAGCGGGTGAGCAGTTCTTC. Protein sequence: CASSLAGAGEQFF.